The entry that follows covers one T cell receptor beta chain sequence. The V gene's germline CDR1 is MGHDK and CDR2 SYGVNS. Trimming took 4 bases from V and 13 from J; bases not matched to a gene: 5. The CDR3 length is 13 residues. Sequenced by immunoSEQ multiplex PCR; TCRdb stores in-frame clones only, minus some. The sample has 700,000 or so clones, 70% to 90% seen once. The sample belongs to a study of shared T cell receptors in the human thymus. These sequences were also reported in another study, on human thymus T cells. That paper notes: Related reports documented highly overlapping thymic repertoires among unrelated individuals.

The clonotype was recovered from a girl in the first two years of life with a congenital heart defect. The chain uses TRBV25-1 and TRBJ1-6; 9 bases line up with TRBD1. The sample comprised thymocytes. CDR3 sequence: CASSVGTGRPLHF. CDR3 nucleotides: TGTGCCAGCAGTGTGGGGACAGGGCGGCCCCTCCACTTT.